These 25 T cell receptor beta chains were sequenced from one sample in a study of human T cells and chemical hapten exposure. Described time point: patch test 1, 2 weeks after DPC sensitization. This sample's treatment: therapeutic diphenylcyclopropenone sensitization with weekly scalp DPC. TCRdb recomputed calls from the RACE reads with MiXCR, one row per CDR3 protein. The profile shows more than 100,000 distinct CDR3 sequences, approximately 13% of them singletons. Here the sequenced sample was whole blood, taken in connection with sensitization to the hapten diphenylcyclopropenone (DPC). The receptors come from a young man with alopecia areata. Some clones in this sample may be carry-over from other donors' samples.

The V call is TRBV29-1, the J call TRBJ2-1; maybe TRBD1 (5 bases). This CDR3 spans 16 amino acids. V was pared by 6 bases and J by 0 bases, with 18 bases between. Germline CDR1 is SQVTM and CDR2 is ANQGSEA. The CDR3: CSVHWSGRSSYNEQFF. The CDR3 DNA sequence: TGCAGCGTACACTGGTCAGGGCGGAGCTCCTACAATGAGCAGTTCTTC.

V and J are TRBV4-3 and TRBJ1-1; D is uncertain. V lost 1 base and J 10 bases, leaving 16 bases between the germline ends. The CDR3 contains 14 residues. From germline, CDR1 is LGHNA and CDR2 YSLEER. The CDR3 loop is CASSQVARVNGAFF. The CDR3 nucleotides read TGCGCCAGCAGCCAAGTAGCCAGAGTAAATGGAGCTTTCTTT.

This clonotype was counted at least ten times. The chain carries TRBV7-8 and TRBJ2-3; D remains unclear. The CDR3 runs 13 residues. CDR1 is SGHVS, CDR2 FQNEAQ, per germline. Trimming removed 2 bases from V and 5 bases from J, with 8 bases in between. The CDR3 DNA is TGTGCCAGCAGCTTATCAGCTGGAGATACGCAGTATTTT. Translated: CASSLSAGDTQYF.

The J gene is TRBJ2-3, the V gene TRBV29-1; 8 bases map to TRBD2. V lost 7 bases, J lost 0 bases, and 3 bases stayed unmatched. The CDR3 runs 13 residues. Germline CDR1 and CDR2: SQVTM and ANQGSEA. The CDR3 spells CSEIAGSTDTQYF. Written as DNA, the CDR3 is TGCAGCGAGATAGCGGGGAGCACAGATACGCAGTATTTT.

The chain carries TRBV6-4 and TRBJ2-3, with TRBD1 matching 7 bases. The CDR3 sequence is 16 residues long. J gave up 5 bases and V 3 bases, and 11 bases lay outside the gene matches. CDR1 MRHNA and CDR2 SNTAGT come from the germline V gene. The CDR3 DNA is TGTGCCAGCAGTGATACGCTGACAACAGGGGAAGATACGCAGTATTTT. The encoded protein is CASSDTLTTGEDTQYF.

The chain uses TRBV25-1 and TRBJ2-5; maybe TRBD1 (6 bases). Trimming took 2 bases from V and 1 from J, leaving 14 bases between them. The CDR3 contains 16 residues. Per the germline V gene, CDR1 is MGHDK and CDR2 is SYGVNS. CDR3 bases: TGTGCCAGCAGTGAAAGCCTCAGGGGCTTCCAAGAGACCCAGTACTTC. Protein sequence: CASSESLRGFQETQYF.

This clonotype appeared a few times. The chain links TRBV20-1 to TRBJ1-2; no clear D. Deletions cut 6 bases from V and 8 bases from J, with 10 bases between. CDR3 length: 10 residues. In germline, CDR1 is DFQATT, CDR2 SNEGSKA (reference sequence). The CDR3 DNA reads TGCAGTGCCGAGACTAGCGGCTACACCTTC. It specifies CSAETSGYTF.

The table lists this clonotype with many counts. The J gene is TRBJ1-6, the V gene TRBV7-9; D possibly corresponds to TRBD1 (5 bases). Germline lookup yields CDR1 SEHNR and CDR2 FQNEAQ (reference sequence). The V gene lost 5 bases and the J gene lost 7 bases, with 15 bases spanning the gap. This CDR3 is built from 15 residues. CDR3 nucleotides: TGTGCCAGCAGCCCCCTCGGCAGGGAAAATTCACCCCTCCACTTT. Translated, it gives CASSPLGRENSPLHF.

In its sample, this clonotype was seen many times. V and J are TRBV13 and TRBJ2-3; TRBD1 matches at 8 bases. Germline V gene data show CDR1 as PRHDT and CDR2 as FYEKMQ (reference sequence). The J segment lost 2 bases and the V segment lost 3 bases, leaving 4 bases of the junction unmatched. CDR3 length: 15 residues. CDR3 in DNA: TGTGCCAGCAGCTTCCGGACAGGGTTCACAGATACGCAGTATTTT. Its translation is CASSFRTGFTDTQYF.

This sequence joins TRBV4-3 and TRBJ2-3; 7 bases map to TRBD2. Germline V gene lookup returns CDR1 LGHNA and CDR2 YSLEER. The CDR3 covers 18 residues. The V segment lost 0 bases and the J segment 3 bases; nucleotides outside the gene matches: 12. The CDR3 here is CASSQELAPAGRTDTQYF. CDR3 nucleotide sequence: TGCGCCAGCAGCCAAGAACTAGCGCCAGCGGGGAGGACAGATACGCAGTATTTT.

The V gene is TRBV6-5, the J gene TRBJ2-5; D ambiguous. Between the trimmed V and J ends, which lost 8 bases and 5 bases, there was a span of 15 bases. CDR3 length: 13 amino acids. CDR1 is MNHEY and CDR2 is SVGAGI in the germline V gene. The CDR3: CASSKRGVETQYF. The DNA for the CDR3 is TGTGCCAGCTCAAAGAGAGGTGTGGAGACCCAGTACTTC.

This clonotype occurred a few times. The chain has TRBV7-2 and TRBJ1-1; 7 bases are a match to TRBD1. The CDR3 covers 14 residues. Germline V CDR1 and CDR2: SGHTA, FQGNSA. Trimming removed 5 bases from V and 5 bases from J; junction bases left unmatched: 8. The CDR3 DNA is TGTGCCAGCAGCCCACACAGGGGTAGGACTGAAGCTTTCTTT. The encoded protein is CASSPHRGRTEAFF.

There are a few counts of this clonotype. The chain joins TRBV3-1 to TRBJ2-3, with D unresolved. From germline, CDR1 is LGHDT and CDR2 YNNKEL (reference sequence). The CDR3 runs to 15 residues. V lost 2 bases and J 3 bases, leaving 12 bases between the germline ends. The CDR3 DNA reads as TGTGCCAGCAGCCAAAAAGGACGACCGACAGATACGCAGTATTTT. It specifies CASSQKGRPTDTQYF.

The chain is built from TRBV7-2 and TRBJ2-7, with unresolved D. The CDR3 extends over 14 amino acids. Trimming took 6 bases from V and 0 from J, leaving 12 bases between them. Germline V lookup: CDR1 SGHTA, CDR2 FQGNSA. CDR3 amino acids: CASRSRTSSYEQYF. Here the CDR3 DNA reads TGTGCCAGCAGGAGTCGAACCAGCTCCTACGAGCAGTACTTC.

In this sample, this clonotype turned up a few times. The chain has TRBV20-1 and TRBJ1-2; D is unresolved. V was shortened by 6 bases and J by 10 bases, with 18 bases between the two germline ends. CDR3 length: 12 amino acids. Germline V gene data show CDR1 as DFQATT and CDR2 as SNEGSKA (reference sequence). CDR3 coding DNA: TGCAGTGCAAATCCAAGTAGACGGCACTACACCTTC. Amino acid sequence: CSANPSRRHYTF.

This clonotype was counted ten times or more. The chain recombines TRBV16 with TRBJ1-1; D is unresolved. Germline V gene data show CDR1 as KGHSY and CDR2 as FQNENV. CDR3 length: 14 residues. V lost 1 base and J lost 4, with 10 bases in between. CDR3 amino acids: CASSQFDGATEAFF. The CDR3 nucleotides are TGTGCCAGCAGCCAATTTGACGGTGCCACTGAAGCTTTCTTT.

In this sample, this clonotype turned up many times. The CDR3 region is CASSRDRLGDEQYV. The CDR3 DNA reads TGTGCCAGCAGCCGGGACAGGTTGGGCGACGAGCAGTACGTC. The gene calls are TRBV2 and TRBJ2-7; the match to TRBD1 covers 8 bases. The CDR3 extends over 14 amino acids. The germline V gene encodes CDR1 SNHLY and CDR2 FYNNEI. With V trimmed by 6 bases and J by 5 bases, 9 bases remained unmatched.

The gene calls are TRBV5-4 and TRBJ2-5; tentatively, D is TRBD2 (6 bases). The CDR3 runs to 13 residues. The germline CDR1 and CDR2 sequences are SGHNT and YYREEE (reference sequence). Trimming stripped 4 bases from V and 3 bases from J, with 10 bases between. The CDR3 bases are TGTGCCAGCAGCACGGGGGTGGAAGAGACCCAGTACTTC. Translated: CASSTGVEETQYF. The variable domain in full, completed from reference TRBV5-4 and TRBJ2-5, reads ETGVTQSPTHLIKTRGQQVTLRCSSQSGHNTVSWYQQALGQGPQFIFQYYREEENGRGNFPPRFSGLQFPNYSSELNVNALELDDSALYLCASSTGVEETQYFGPGTRLLVL.

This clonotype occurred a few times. This chain's CDR3 is CATSDLGSGTVSVNTQYF. The CDR3 DNA reads TGTGCCACCAGTGATTTGGGGTCCGGGACGGTTTCTGTTAATACGCAGTATTTT. This chain connects TRBV24-1 to TRBJ2-3; D is possibly TRBD1 or TRBD2 (5 bases each). Germline assignment: CDR1 KGHDR and CDR2 SFDVKD. This CDR3 region has 18 residues. Trimming left V 0 bases short and J 7 bases short, with 22 bases between.

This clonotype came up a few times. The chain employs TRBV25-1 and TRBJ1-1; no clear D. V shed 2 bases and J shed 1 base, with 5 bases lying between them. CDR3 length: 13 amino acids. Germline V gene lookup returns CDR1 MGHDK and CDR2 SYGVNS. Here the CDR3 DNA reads TGTGCCAGCAGTGAAAGGCAGAACACTGAAGCTTTCTTT. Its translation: CASSERQNTEAFF.

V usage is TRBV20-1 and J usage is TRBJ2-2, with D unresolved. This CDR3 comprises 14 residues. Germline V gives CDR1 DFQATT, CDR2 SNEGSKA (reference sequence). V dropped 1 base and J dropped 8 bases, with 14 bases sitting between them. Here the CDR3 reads CSARASGEMGELFF. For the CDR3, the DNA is TGCAGTGCTAGAGCTTCCGGAGAGATGGGGGAGCTGTTTTTT.

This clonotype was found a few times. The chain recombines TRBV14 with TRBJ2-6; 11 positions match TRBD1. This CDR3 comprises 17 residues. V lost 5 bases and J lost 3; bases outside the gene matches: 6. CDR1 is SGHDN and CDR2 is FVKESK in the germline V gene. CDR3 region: CASSRDRGDLGANVLTF. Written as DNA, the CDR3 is TGTGCCAGCAGCAGGGACAGGGGGGACCTTGGGGCCAACGTCCTGACTTTC.

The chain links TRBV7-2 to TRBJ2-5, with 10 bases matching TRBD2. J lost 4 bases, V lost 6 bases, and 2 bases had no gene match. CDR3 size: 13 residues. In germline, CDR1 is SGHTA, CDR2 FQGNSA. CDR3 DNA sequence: TGTGCCAGCAGGCTAGCGGGGGCAGAGACCCAGTACTTC. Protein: CASRLAGAETQYF.

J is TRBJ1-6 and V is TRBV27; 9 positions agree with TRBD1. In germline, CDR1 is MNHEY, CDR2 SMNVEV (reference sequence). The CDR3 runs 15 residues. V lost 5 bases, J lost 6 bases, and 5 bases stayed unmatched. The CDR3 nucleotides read TGTGCCAGCAGTCCCAAGACAGGGGGTAATTCACCCCTCCACTTT. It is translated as CASSPKTGGNSPLHF.

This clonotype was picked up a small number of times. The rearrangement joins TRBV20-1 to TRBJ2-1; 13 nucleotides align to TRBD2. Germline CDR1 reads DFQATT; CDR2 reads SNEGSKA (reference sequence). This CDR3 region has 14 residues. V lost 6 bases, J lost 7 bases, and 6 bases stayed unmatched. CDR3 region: CSARGTSGVNEQFF. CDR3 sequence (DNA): TGCAGTGCCCGCGGGACTAGCGGGGTGAATGAGCAGTTCTTC.